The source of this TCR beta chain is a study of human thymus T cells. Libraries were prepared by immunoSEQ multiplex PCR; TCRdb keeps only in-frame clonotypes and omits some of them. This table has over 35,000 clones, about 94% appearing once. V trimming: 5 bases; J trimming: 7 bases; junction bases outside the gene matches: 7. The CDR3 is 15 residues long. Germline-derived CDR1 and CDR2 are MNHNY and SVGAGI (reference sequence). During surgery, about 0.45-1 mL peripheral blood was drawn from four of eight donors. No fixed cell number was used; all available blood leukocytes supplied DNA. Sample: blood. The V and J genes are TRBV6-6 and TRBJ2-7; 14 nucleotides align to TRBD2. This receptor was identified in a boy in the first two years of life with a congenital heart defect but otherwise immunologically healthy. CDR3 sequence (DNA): TGTGCCAGCAGTCAAACCGGGACTAGCGGGGGTGAGCAGTACTTC. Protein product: CASSQTGTSGGEQYF.